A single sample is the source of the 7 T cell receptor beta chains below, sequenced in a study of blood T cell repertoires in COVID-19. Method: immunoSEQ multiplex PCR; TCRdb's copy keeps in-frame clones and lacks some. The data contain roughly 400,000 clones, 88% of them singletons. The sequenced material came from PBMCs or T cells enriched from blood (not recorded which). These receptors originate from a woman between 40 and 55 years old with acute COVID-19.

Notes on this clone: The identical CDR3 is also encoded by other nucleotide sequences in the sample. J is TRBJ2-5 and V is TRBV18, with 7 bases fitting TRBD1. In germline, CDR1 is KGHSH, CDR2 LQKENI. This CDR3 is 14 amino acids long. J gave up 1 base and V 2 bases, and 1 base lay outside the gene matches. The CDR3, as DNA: TGTGCCAGCTCACCAACAGGGGCCCAAGAGACCCAGTACTTC. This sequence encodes CASSPTGAQETQYF.

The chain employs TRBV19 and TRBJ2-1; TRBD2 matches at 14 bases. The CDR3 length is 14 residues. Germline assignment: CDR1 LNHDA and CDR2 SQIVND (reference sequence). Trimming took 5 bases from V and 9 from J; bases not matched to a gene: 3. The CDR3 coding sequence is TGTGCCAGTAGTTTGACTAGCGGGGGGGTTGAGCAGTTCTTC. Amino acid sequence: CASSLTSGGVEQFF.

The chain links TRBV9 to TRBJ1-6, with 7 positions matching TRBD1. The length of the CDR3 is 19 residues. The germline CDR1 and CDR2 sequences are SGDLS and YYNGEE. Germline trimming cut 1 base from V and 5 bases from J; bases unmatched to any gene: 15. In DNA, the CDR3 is TGTGCCAGCAGCGTATATGGAGAGCCGACAGGGTTGGATAATTCACCCCTCCACTTT. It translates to CASSVYGEPTGLDNSPLHF.

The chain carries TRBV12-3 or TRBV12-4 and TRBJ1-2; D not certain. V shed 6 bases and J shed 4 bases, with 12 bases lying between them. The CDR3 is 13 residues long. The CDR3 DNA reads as TGTGCCAGCAGAATGGACTGGGGCTATGGCTACACCTTC. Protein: CASRMDWGYGYTF.

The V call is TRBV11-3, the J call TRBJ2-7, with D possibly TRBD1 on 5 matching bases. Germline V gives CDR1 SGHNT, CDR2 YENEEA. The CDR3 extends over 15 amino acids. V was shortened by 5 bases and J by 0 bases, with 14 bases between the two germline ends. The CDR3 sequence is CASSLKTDPSYEQYF. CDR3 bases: TGTGCCAGCAGCCTCAAGACAGACCCCTCCTACGAGCAGTACTTC.

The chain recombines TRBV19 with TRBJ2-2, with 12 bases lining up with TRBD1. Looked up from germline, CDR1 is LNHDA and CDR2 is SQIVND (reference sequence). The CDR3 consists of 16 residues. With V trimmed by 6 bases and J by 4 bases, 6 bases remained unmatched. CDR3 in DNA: TGTGCCAGTAGGGCCCGGGACAGGGGGCTCACCGGGGAGCTGTTTTTT. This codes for CASRARDRGLTGELFF.

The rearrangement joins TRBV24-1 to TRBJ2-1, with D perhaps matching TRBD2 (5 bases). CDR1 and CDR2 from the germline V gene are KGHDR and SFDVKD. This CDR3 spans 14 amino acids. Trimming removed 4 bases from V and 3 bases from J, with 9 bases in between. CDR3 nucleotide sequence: TGTGCCACCAGTGAGCAGCGGATCTACAATGAGCAGTTCTTC. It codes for CATSEQRIYNEQFF.